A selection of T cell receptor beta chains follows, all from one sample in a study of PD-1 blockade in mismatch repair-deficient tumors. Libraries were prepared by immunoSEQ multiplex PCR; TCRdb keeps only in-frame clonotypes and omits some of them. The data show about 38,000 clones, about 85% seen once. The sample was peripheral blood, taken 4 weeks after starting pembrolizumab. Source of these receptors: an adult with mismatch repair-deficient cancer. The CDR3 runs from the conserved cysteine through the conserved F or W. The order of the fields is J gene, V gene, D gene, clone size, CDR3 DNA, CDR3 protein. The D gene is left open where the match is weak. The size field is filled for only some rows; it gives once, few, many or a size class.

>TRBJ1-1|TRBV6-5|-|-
TGTGCCAGCAGTTACGGGGGGGCTGAAGCTTTCTTT
CASSYGGAEAFF
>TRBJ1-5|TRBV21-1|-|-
TGTGCCAGCAGCAAAGAAGTCCCAGCCCGGCGGGGACAGCCCCAGCATTTT
CASSKEVPARRGQPQHF
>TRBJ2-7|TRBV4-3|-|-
TGCGCCAGCAGCCAAGTCAGGGGGGGGTTTTACGAGCAGTACTTC
CASSQVRGGFYEQYF
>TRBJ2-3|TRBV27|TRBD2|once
TGTGCCAGCCGACTAGCGGGACGCACAGATACGCAGTATTTT
CASRLAGRTDTQYF
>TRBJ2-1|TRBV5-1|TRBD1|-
TGCGCCAGCAGCCCTAGGACAGGGTTATCCTACAATGAGCAGTTCTTC
CASSPRTGLSYNEQFF
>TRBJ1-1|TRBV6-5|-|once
TGTGCCAGCTGGCGGCTAGAGAACACTGAAGCTTTCTTT
CASWRLENTEAFF
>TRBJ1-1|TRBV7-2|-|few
TGTGCCAGCAGCTTAAGTCGGCGGGGGGAAGCTTTCTTT
CASSLSRRGEAFF
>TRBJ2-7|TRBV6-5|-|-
TGTGCCAGCGGCTTGAGGGGGGACAGATACGAGCAGTACTTC
CASGLRGDRYEQYF
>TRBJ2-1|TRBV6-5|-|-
TGTGCCAGCAGTTACAATTGGGGAGATACCTACAATGAGCAGTTCTTC
CASSYNWGDTYNEQFF
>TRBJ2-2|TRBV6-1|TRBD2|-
TGTGCCAGCAGTGTGGAGCGGGAGGTCGGGGAGCTGTTTTTT
CASSVEREVGELFF
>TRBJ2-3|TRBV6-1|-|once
TGTGCCAGCAGTAGTAGCCTAGATACGCAGTATTTT
CASSSSLDTQYF
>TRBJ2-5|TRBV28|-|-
TGTGCCAGCGCCCCTTGGAGGTTCCAAGAGACCCAGTACTTC
CASAPWRFQETQYF
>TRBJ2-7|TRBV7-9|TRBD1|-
TGTGCCAGCAGCCTTACCGGGACAGGGGGCATCAACGAGCAGTACTTC
CASSLTGTGGINEQYF
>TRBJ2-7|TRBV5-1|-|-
TGCGCCAGCAGCCGGACAGTGGATTCCTACGAGCAGTACTTC
CASSRTVDSYEQYF
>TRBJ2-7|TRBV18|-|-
TGTGCCAGCTCACCACCAAGAGGACTTCCCTACGAGCAGTACTTC
CASSPPRGLPYEQYF
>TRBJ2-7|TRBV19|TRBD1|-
TGTGCCAGTAGTGGACAGGTTTCGGCCTACGAGCAGTACTTC
CASSGQVSAYEQYF
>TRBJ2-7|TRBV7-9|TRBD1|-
TGTGCCAGCAGCCGAGGGGACAGGGTGGAGAAGCAGTACTTC
CASSRGDRVEKQYF
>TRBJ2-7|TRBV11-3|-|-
TGTGCCAGCAGCTCCCGGGGGAGGGGGCCTTTTTCCTACGAGCAGTACTTC
CASSSRGRGPFSYEQYF
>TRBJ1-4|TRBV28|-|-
TGTGCCAGCAGCGTGTCAACTAATGAAAAACTGTTTTTT
CASSVSTNEKLFF
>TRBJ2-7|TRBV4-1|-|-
TGCGCCAGCAGCCCAGTATTGGGAGGCTTCTCCTACGAGCAGTACTTC
CASSPVLGGFSYEQYF
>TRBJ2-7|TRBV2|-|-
TGTGCCAGCAGTGGGGAAGCAAACTCCTACGAGCAGTACTTC
CASSGEANSYEQYF
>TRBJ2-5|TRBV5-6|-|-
TGTGCCAGCAGCTTGCCTGGAGGGGAGACCCAGTACTTC
CASSLPGGETQYF
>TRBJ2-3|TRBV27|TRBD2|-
TGTGCCAGCAGTCCCAGGGCTAGCGGGAGCACAGATACGCAGTATTTT
CASSPRASGSTDTQYF
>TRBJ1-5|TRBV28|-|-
TGTGCCAGCAGTTTTCAATTAGTTCAGCCCCAGCATTTT
CASSFQLVQPQHF